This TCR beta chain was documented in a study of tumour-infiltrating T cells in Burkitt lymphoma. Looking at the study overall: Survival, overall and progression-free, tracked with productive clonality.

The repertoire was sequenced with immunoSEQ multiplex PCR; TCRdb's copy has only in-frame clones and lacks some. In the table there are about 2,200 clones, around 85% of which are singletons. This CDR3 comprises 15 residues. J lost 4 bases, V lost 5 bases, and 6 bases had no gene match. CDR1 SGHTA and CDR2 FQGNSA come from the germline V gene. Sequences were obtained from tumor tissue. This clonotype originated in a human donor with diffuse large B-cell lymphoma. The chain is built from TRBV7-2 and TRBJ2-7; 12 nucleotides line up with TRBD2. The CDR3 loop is CASSETSGGWYEQYF. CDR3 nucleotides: TGTGCCAGCAGCGAAACTAGCGGGGGGTGGTACGAGCAGTACTTC.